The 29 T cell receptor beta chains below all came from one sample that was sequenced in a study of post-analysis software for immune sequencing data. Unique molecular identifiers featured in each of the TCR beta cDNA libraries. MiXCR, run by TCRdb on the PCR reads, gives a single entry per CDR3 protein. The sample shows about 160,000 distinct CDR3 sequences, roughly 35% of them seen only once. This material consisted of blood, taken after autologous hematopoietic stem cell transplantation. Every receptor here comes from a girl aged 5-17 years with multiple sclerosis.

This clonotype showed up just a few times. The chain combines TRBV6-6 with TRBJ1-1; possibly TRBD1 for D (5 bases). V lost 4 bases and J lost 2, with 8 bases in between. Per germline, CDR1 MNHNY and CDR2 SVGAGI (reference sequence). The CDR3 has 13 residues. CDR3 in amino acids: CASSWTPNTEAFF. In nucleotides, the CDR3 is TGTGCCAGCAGTTGGACACCCAACACTGAAGCTTTCTTT.

The CDR3 region is CASSISGRGEDTQYF. For the CDR3, the DNA is TGTGCCAGCAGTATTAGCGGGAGGGGCGAGGATACGCAGTATTTT. The chain combines TRBV7-6 with TRBJ2-3; 11 bases fit TRBD2. Germline V gives CDR1 SGHVS, CDR2 FNYEAQ. Trimming cost V 6 bases and J 6 bases; bases outside gene matches: 8. CDR3 length: 15 residues.

The chain combines TRBV21-1 with TRBJ1-4. TRBV21-1 is given as a pseudogene. The CDR3 sequence is 16 residues long. The CDR3 loop reads CASSIATFATNEKLFF. As DNA, the CDR3 is TGTGCCAGCAGCATTGCCACGTTCGCAACTAATGAAAAACTGTTTTTT.

The chain links TRBV5-6 to TRBJ2-7; 12 nucleotides align to TRBD2. J lost 0 bases, V lost 4 bases, and 14 bases had no gene match. CDR3 length: 19 residues. Germline values: CDR1 SGHDT, CDR2 YYEEEE. The CDR3 is CASSPLLGLAGGFSYEQYF. The CDR3 nucleotides read TGTGCCAGCAGCCCTCTTCTTGGGCTAGCGGGAGGGTTCTCCTACGAGCAGTACTTC.

This clonotype was picked up a small number of times. V usage is TRBV12-3 or TRBV12-4 and J usage is TRBJ2-1, with a possible D match to TRBD2 (6 bases). V gave up 6 bases and J gave up 0 bases, with 12 bases separating them. The CDR3 sequence is 15 residues long. CDR3 bases: TGTGCCAGCAGCCCCGAGCGGGTCTCCTACAATGAGCAGTTCTTC. This gives the protein CASSPERVSYNEQFF.

This clonotype was seen only a few times. V gene TRBV20-1 combines with J gene TRBJ2-2, with TRBD2 as a possible D gene (5 bases). V shed 3 bases and J shed 6 bases, with 14 bases lying between them. Germline CDR1 DFQATT, CDR2 SNEGSKA (reference sequence). The CDR3 is 14 amino acids. For the CDR3, the DNA is TGCAGTGCTAGGGGAGTAGGTGATGCCGGGGAGCTGTTTTTT. Its translation is CSARGVGDAGELFF.

A note on this clonotype: At one end the junction does not follow the germline gene, possibly because of a read error. The chain carries TRBV28 and TRBJ1-5; 10 nucleotides align to TRBD1. The CDR3 runs 17 residues. The germline gives CDR1 MDHEN, CDR2 SYDVKM. The CDR3 region is CATRRDRGDYSDQPQHF. For the CDR3, the DNA is TGTGCCACCAGACGGGACAGGGGAGACTATAGCGATCAGCCCCAGCATTTT.

The V and J genes are TRBV20-1 and TRBJ1-2; the D is unclear. This CDR3 spans 13 amino acids. CDR1 DFQATT and CDR2 SNEGSKA come from the germline V gene (reference sequence). CDR3 region: CGARQKANYGYTF. CDR3 bases: TGCGGCGCGCGGCAGAAAGCTAACTATGGCTACACCTTC.

The chain carries TRBV5-6 and TRBJ2-2; D may be TRBD1 (5 bases). The CDR3 consists of 16 residues. V lost 4 bases, J lost 6 bases, and 19 bases lay in between. Germline V gives CDR1 SGHDT, CDR2 YYEEEE. The CDR3 DNA reads TGTGCCAGCAGCACCCCATCATCACAGGTATCCGGGGAGCTGTTTTTT. This codes for CASSTPSSQVSGELFF.

This clonotype was detected once. The V gene is TRBV7-3, the J gene TRBJ1-1, with D maybe TRBD1 (5 bases). The CDR3 has 17 amino acids. Per the germline V gene, CDR1 is SGHTA and CDR2 is FQGTGA. V dropped 5 bases and J dropped 3 bases, with 22 bases sitting between them. The CDR3: CASSPRGGGLVYTEAFF. The CDR3 bases are TGTGCCAGCAGCCCCCGGGGGGGTGGTTTGGTGTACACTGAAGCTTTCTTT.

This clonotype was observed a handful of times. The chain couples TRBV4-1 to TRBJ2-1; 8 nucleotides align to TRBD2. The J segment lost 8 bases and the V segment lost 0 bases, leaving 12 bases of the junction unmatched. CDR1 is MGHRA, CDR2 YSYEKL, per germline. This CDR3 has 17 residues. CDR3 DNA: TGCGCCAGCAGCCAAGATGAGTACGGGAGGGCTAACTATGAGCAGTTCTTC. As protein: CASSQDEYGRANYEQFF.

The chain combines TRBV6-6 with TRBJ1-2, with D maybe TRBD1 (5 bases). Trimming cost V 10 bases and J 1 base, with 13 bases left between them. This CDR3 region has 13 residues. CDR1 MNHNY and CDR2 SVGAGI come from the germline V gene (reference sequence). The CDR3 spells CATGETVNYGYTF. The CDR3 bases are TGTGCCACGGGGGAGACGGTTAACTATGGCTACACCTTC.

This clonotype appeared a few times. The chain joins TRBV28 to TRBJ2-5; a possible D gene is TRBD1 (6 bases). Germline CDR1 is MDHEN and CDR2 is SYDVKM. CDR3 length: 14 amino acids. Trimming removed 3 bases at V and 5 bases at J, with 13 bases between. CDR3 in DNA: TGTGCCAGCAGTTTCAGGGGAACGTTGGAGACCCAGTACTTC. Translated: CASSFRGTLETQYF. The full variable domain, with the rest looked up from reference TRBV28 and TRBJ2-5, is DVKVTQSSRYLVKRTGEKVFLECVQDMDHENMFWYRQDPGLGLRLIYFSYDVKMKEKGDIPEGYSVSREKKERFSLILESASTNQTSMYLCASSFRGTLETQYFGPGTRLLVL.

This sequence joins TRBV6-5 and TRBJ1-2; D unclear. The CDR3 is 17 residues long. Looked up from germline, CDR1 is MNHEY and CDR2 is SVGAGI. V was cut by 1 base and J by 5 bases, with 20 bases left in between. The CDR3 is CASSYCLRGFCGYGYTF. CDR3 in DNA: TGTGCCAGCAGTTACTGCCTCCGGGGATTCTGCGGTTATGGCTACACCTTC.

The chain joins TRBV5-5 to TRBJ2-7; no clear D gene. Deletions cut 2 bases from V and 2 bases from J, with 14 bases between. CDR3 length: 15 residues. CDR1 and CDR2 (germline): SGHKS, YYEKEE (reference sequence). The chain's CDR3 is CASSFGIVETYEQYF. The CDR3 nucleotides are TGTGCCAGCAGCTTTGGAATAGTGGAAACCTACGAGCAGTACTTC. Full variable domain (missing parts from reference TRBV5-5 and TRBJ2-7): DAGVTQSPTHLIKTRGQQVTLRCSPISGHKSVSWYQQVLGQGPQFIFQYYEKEERGRGNFPDRFSARQFPNYSSELNVNALLLGDSALYLCASSFGIVETYEQYFGPGTRLTVT.

CDR3 in DNA: TGTGCCAGCAGCTTAGGTCTAGCGGGAGTATCCGGGGAGCTGTTTTTT. Its protein is CASSLGLAGVSGELFF. The rearrangement uses TRBV7-8 and TRBJ2-2, with TRBD2 matching over 10 bases. With V trimmed by 1 base and J by 6 bases, 5 bases remained unmatched. This CDR3 contains 16 residues. The V gene's germline CDR1 is SGHVS and CDR2 FQNEAQ.

The genes are TRBV9 and TRBJ2-7; D is ambiguous. Trimming stripped 2 bases from V and 6 bases from J, with 12 bases between. The CDR3 sequence is 13 residues long. Germline lookup yields CDR1 SGDLS and CDR2 YYNGEE. The CDR3 sequence is CASSVAGFSEQYF. The CDR3 DNA reads TGTGCCAGCAGCGTGGCCGGGTTCAGCGAGCAGTACTTC.

V is TRBV5-5 and J is TRBJ1-2; D gene uncertain. This CDR3 region has 17 residues. Germline V gene data show CDR1 as SGHKS and CDR2 as YYEKEE (reference sequence). V gave up 5 bases and J gave up 7 bases, with 27 bases separating them. DNA for the CDR3: TGTGCCAGCAGTCTTGGTTTCAACGGGGTGATCGTGGGTGGCTACACCTTC. This translates into CASSLGFNGVIVGGYTF.

This clonotype was recorded a few times. The chain uses TRBV29-1 and TRBJ2-2, with 11 bases aligning to TRBD1. Germline lookup yields CDR1 SQVTM and CDR2 ANQGSEA. With V trimmed by 6 bases and J by 4 bases, 10 bases remained unmatched. The CDR3 contains 16 residues. The DNA for the CDR3 is TGCAGCGTAGGGACAGGGGGTACAGGAAGCACCGGGGAGCTGTTTTTT. Translated, it gives CSVGTGGTGSTGELFF.

This clonotype was counted ten times or more. The chain employs TRBV20-1 and TRBJ1-6; 10 bases align to TRBD1. The CDR3 loop spans 12 amino acids. Germline V CDR1 and CDR2: DFQATT, SNEGSKA (reference sequence). The V gene end was trimmed by 6 bases and the J gene end by 9 bases; junction bases not matched to a gene: 2. For the CDR3, the DNA is TGCAGTGCCGGGACAGGGGTTTCACCCCTCCACTTT. Its translation is CSAGTGVSPLHF.

This rearrangement joins TRBV15 to TRBJ2-4, with D possibly TRBD1 on 6 matching bases. The CDR3 is made up of 15 amino acids. Trimming took 1 base from V and 0 from J, leaving 7 bases between them. Germline CDR1 is LNHNV and CDR2 is YYDKDF (reference sequence). CDR3 DNA sequence: TGTGCCACCAGCAGAGGAGGGGGAGCCAAAAACATTCAGTACTTC. It encodes CATSRGGGAKNIQYF.

The chain combines TRBV27 with TRBJ2-7; D is perhaps TRBD2 (6 bases). Trimming shortened V by 6 bases and J by 2 bases, and 14 bases separated the two germline ends. This CDR3 region has 14 residues. The V gene's germline CDR1 is MNHEY and CDR2 SMNVEV (reference sequence). The CDR3 DNA is TGTGCCAGCAGGCCGAGGGGAGGACCCTACGAGCAGTACTTC. Its translation: CASRPRGGPYEQYF.

The chain links TRBV6-1 to TRBJ2-7, with 7 bases fitting TRBD1. This CDR3 has 13 amino acids. Germline CDR1 is MNHNS and CDR2 is SASEGT. V was clipped by 5 bases and J by 3 bases; unmatched bases: 4. CDR3 nucleotides: TGTGCCAGCAGTCCCGGACAGGTCTACGAGCAGTACTTC. Translated: CASSPGQVYEQYF.

As DNA, the CDR3 is TGTGCCAGCAGGTCGGGACAGGGAGGCGGGGAGCTGTTTTTT. Its translation: CASRSGQGGGELFF. The chain links TRBV2 to TRBJ2-2; 9 positions match TRBD1. Germline V gene data show CDR1 as SNHLY and CDR2 as FYNNEI. J gave up 7 bases and V 6 bases, and 6 bases lay outside the gene matches. The CDR3 is 14 residues long.

Only a few counts were recorded for this clonotype. The chain is built from TRBV14 and TRBJ1-2, with no clear D. V was trimmed by 5 bases and J by 8 bases, leaving 18 bases between them. The germline V gene has CDR1 SGHDN and CDR2 FVKESK. This CDR3 contains 14 residues. CDR3 residues: CASSVTPRSWGYTF. The CDR3, as DNA: TGTGCCAGCAGCGTGACACCCAGGTCTTGGGGCTACACCTTC.

This clonotype was observed a handful of times. This chain connects TRBV3-1 to TRBJ2-7; D is unresolved. The CDR3 runs 13 residues. V was trimmed by 0 bases and J by 1 base, leaving 4 bases between them. Per germline, CDR1 LGHDT and CDR2 YNNKEL (reference sequence). The CDR3 DNA sequence: TGTGCCAGCAGCCAAGAAAGGTCCTACGAGCAGTACTTC. Protein: CASSQERSYEQYF.

This clonotype was detected only a few times. The chain couples TRBV7-9 to TRBJ1-4; TRBD1 aligns across 9 bases. Germline loops: CDR1 SEHNR, CDR2 FQNEAQ (reference sequence). The CDR3 is 16 amino acids. The V gene end was trimmed by 4 bases and the J gene end by 2 bases; junction bases not matched to a gene: 5. The CDR3 sequence: CASSSGQGTTNEKLFF. The CDR3 nucleotides read TGTGCCAGCAGCTCGGGACAGGGCACGACTAATGAAAAACTGTTTTTT.

The chain recombines TRBV5-6 with TRBJ2-7; D gene uncertain. With 0 bases removed from V and 4 bases from J, the gap between germline ends came to 11 bases. This CDR3 has 14 amino acids. Germline V gives CDR1 SGHDT, CDR2 YYEEEE. DNA of the CDR3: TGTGCCAGCAGCTTGGTACGGTGGCCTTACGAGCAGTACTTC. As protein: CASSLVRWPYEQYF.

Only a few counts were recorded for this clonotype. The chain carries TRBV10-3 and TRBJ2-5, with 7 bases identical to TRBD2. Germline V gene data show CDR1 as ENHRY and CDR2 as SYGVKD. This CDR3 has 15 amino acids. The V and J ends lost 7 bases and 2 bases, in that order; junction bases with no gene match: 10. CDR3 loop: CAIKLTRGGQETQYF. Here the CDR3 DNA reads TGTGCCATCAAGCTGACACGGGGAGGGCAAGAGACCCAGTACTTC.